The source of this T cell receptor beta chain is a study of post-analysis software for immune sequencing data. Looking at the study overall: The courses of disease that were included comprised relapsing-remitting, secondary progressive and progressive-relapsing multiple sclerosis.

Unique molecular identifiers were built into the TCR beta cDNA libraries. When about 1 to 11 million T cells were used, they gave 500,000 or so cDNA molecules. TCRdb reanalysed the PCR reads using MiXCR and keeps one entry per CDR3 protein. The repertoire includes hundreds of thousands of distinct CDR3 sequences, around 64% of them detected once, and 11% sits in the top ten. For this clonotype: Its antigen is currently unknown.

The CDR3 spans 14 residues. Germline lookup yields CDR1 MGHRA and CDR2 YSYEKL. V lost 0 bases and J 5 bases, leaving 10 bases between the germline ends. Study results and limitations: Compared with controls, patients showed significantly lower normalized Chao1 diversity. The F measure placed samples prepared in the same batch into strongly shared clusters. Compared with controls, patients had more of about five TRBV segments, including TRBV5-6, TRBV5-1 and TRBV20-1.

Sequenced: blood. The rearrangement uses TRBV4-1 and TRBJ2-5; unclear D gene. The origin of this receptor is a girl aged 2 to 9 with multiple sclerosis. This CDR3 is CASSQDGYEETQYF. The CDR3 DNA reads as TGCGCCAGCAGCCAAGACGGTTACGAGGAGACCCAGTACTTC.